This entry concerns a single TCR beta chain. The data originate from a study of T-cell memory formation after mild COVID-19. Via MiXCR, TCRdb re-called the 5' RACE reads, giving one row per CDR3 protein. The table records 49,000 or so distinct CDR3 sequences, about 7.3% of them present only once. Trimming removed 3 bases at V and 2 bases at J, with 14 bases between. The germline gives CDR1 ENHRY, CDR2 SYGVKD. The CDR3 is 16 amino acids. The V gene is TRBV10-3, the J gene TRBJ1-5; D is perhaps TRBD1 (6 bases). The material sequenced was PBMCs or a T cell subset sorted from them (not recorded which). This sequence originates from a man aged 18 to 30 who had mild COVID-19 (a few samples of this study predate the infection). Cell type and time point are not known. CDR3 in DNA: TGTGCCATCAGTGACGTTGTACAGGGAGGCAATCAGCCCCAGCATTTT. Amino acid sequence: CAISDVVQGGNQPQHF.